This passage covers 11 T cell receptor beta chains from one sample sequenced in a study of Graves' ophthalmopathy and Graves' hyperthyroidism. RNA transcripts were the source from which TCR beta CDR3 regions were amplified. RT-PCR was first run with HTBI primers, then multiplex PCR in a second round. TCRdb passed the multiplex PCR reads through MiXCR, listing each CDR3 protein once. The sample records 600,000 to 700,000 distinct CDR3 sequences, roughly 41% being singletons. The sequenced sample consisted of peripheral blood. Receptors originate from an adult man with Graves' ophthalmopathy.

The chain recombines TRBV24-1 with TRBJ2-1; possibly TRBD1 for D (6 bases). Trimming cost V 4 bases and J 7 bases, with 19 bases left between them. CDR1 is KGHDR and CDR2 is SFDVKD in the germline V gene. The CDR3 has 16 residues. In nucleotides, the CDR3 is TGTGCCACCAGTGACCATACAGGGACGGGCGGGAATGAGCAGTTCTTC. Protein: CATSDHTGTGGNEQFF.

The CDR3 DNA is TGTGCCAGCAGCCCTCCCGGGTTGGGGGCCGAGCAGTACTTC. Amino acid sequence: CASSPPGLGAEQYF. J is TRBJ2-7 and V is TRBV12-3 or TRBV12-4; tentative D call: TRBD1 (6 bases). V shed 6 bases and J shed 6 bases, with 18 bases lying between them. The CDR3 extends over 14 amino acids.

This chain uses TRBV6-5 with TRBJ1-2; D gene uncertain. Trimming removed 2 bases from V and 4 bases from J, with 20 bases in between. Germline loops: CDR1 MNHEY, CDR2 SVGAGI. The length of the CDR3 is 17 residues. The CDR3 sequence is CASSYPGNTEAFYGYTF. CDR3 nucleotides: TGTGCCAGCAGTTACCCGGGGAACACTGAAGCTTTCTATGGCTACACCTTC.

This clonotype was seen at least ten times. V gene TRBV7-9 combines with J gene TRBJ1-3, with 7 bases aligning to TRBD1. The CDR3 is 15 amino acids. The junction had 6 bases not matched to a gene; V was cut back by 5 bases and J by 2 bases. Germline lookup yields CDR1 SEHNR and CDR2 FQNEAQ (reference sequence). CDR3: CASSRPGQPGNTIYF. CDR3 sequence (DNA): TGTGCCAGCAGCCGACCGGGACAGCCTGGAAACACCATATATTTT.

This CDR3 is CASSEYQGTGELFF. CDR3 nucleotides: TGTGCCAGCAGTGAATATCAGGGAACCGGGGAGCTGTTTTTT. This sequence joins TRBV6-1 and TRBJ2-2; D perhaps matches TRBD1 (5 bases). V shed 2 bases and J shed 5 bases, with 9 bases lying between them. Germline V gene lookup returns CDR1 MNHNS and CDR2 SASEGT. This CDR3 region has 14 residues.

This clonotype was recorded many times. The chain couples TRBV2 to TRBJ1-3, with TRBD1 matching over 9 bases. The CDR3 loop spans 16 amino acids. Trimming cost V 7 bases and J 4 bases; bases outside gene matches: 11. Germline V gene lookup returns CDR1 SNHLY and CDR2 FYNNEI. The CDR3 is CASKDGGTGLGNTIYF. CDR3 bases: TGTGCCAGCAAGGACGGCGGGACAGGGCTGGGAAACACCATATATTTT.

Comments on this clonotype: This may be a read error, as it is one base from a much larger clone. The genes are TRBV19 and TRBJ1-3, with unresolved D. This CDR3 comprises 14 residues. The germline gives CDR1 LNHDA, CDR2 SQIVND (reference sequence). V lost 0 bases to trimming and J lost 8 bases, with 11 bases between them. The CDR3 is CASSIDPGRDTIYF. CDR3 nucleotide sequence: TGTGCCAGTAGTATAGATCCAGGCCGGGACACCATATATTTT.

The genes are TRBV10-3 and TRBJ1-5, with D uncertain. Trimming took 10 bases from V and 3 from J, leaving 13 bases between them. Germline V gene data show CDR1 as ENHRY and CDR2 as SYGVKD. The CDR3 has 13 amino acids. The CDR3 protein is CASTETDNQPQHF. The CDR3 DNA reads TGTGCCAGCACCGAAACAGACAATCAGCCCCAGCATTTT.

This clonotype came up a few times. CDR3 in amino acids: CASSLEGAGGAFF. The CDR3 nucleotides read TGTGCCAGCAGCTTAGAGGGGGCAGGGGGTGCGTTCTTC. V and J are TRBV7-9 and TRBJ2-1, with TRBD1 identical over 7 bases. Germline trimming cut 1 base from V and 15 bases from J; bases unmatched to any gene: 9. Per germline, CDR1 SEHNR and CDR2 FQNEAQ (reference sequence). CDR3 size: 13 residues.

The chain employs TRBV19 and TRBJ1-2; D might be TRBD1 (6 bases). Germline assignment: CDR1 LNHDA and CDR2 SQIVND (reference sequence). V was clipped by 5 bases and J by 7 bases, with 14 bases between them. This CDR3 spans 13 amino acids. The DNA for the CDR3 is TGTGCCAGTAGTTCCGACAGGTACGCTGGCTACACCTTC. Its translation is CASSSDRYAGYTF. The complete variable domain, with remaining parts taken from reference TRBV19 and TRBJ1-2, reads DGGITQSPKYLFRKEGQNVTLSCEQNLNHDAMYWYRQDPGQGLRLIYYSQIVNDFQKGDIAEGYSVSREKKESFPLTVTSAQKNPTAFYLCASSSDRYAGYTFGSGTRLTVV.

V is TRBV7-2 and J is TRBJ1-2; 8 bases match TRBD1. Germline CDR1 reads SGHTA; CDR2 reads FQGNSA. The CDR3 is 15 amino acids. The V gene end was trimmed by 3 bases and the J gene end by 8 bases; junction bases not matched to a gene: 11. For the CDR3, the DNA is TGTGCCAGCAGCTTCGGCAGGGGGCAGGAGTGGGGCTACACCTTC. Amino acids: CASSFGRGQEWGYTF.